A selection of T cell receptor beta chains follows, all from one sample in a study of OX40 agonist ivuxolimab in advanced cancers. Clones were read by immunoSEQ multiplex PCR, and TCRdb kept only the in-frame ones, dropping some. The sample contains approximately 75,000 clones, 90% of which appear only once. The sequences come from CD4+ or CD8+ T cells sorted from blood, collected in a trial of the OX40 agonist ivuxolimab. The receptors come from an adult with an advanced solid tumor such as melanoma, head and neck, liver or kidney cancer. Each CDR3 is given with its conserved first and last residue. A D gene is named only where the DNA matches it firmly. A row's size may be missing; if present it is once, few, many or a size class.

NA,TRBJ1-1,TRBV9,NA,CASSLDLGYTEAFF,TGTGCCAGCAGCTTGGACCTTGGGTACACTGAAGCTTTCTTT
NA,TRBJ1-4,TRBV4-1,NA,CASSQVTRVNEKLFF,TGCGCCAGCAGCCAAGTTACGAGGGTTAATGAAAAACTGTTTTTT
NA,TRBJ2-3,TRBV2,NA,CASSELGEGTDTQYF,TGTGCCAGCAGTGAACTCGGCGAGGGCACAGATACGCAGTATTTT
NA,TRBJ2-5,TRBV18,NA,CASRPYGGAQETQYF,TGTGCCAGCAGGCCTTACGGCGGGGCCCAAGAGACCCAGTACTTC
NA,TRBJ1-3,TRBV25-1,TRBD1,CASSDRTGTSGNTIYF,TGTGCCAGCAGTGACAGGACAGGGACCTCTGGAAACACCATATATTTT
NA,TRBJ2-3,TRBV7-2,TRBD2,CASSLGSRAGGADTQYF,TGTGCCAGCAGCTTAGGTTCTAGGGCGGGAGGGGCAGATACGCAGTATTTT
NA,TRBJ1-2,TRBV7-3,NA,CASSLNGAGDYGYTF,TGTGCCAGCAGCTTAAATGGGGCGGGAGACTATGGCTACACCTTC
NA,TRBJ2-7,TRBV27,NA,CASSFLQGQRREQYF,TGTGCCAGCAGTTTCTTACAGGGTCAGCGGCGGGAGCAGTACTTC
once,TRBJ2-2,TRBV11-2,NA,CASSPTPVLANTGELFF,TGTGCCAGCAGCCCTACCCCCGTTTTGGCGAACACCGGGGAGCTGTTTTTT
NA,TRBJ2-7,TRBV14,NA,CASSQLWERQYF,TGTGCCAGCAGCCAATTGTGGGAACGGCAGTACTTC
NA,TRBJ2-6,TRBV4-3,NA,CASSQELDSSGANVLTF,TGCGCCAGCAGCCAAGAGCTCGACAGCTCTGGGGCCAACGTCCTGACTTTC
once,TRBJ2-1,TRBV6-1,TRBD1,CASSSTGTVNEQFF,TGTGCCAGCAGTTCTACCGGGACAGTCAATGAGCAGTTCTTC
once,TRBJ1-2,TRBV18,NA,CASSPDGNYGYTF,TGTGCCAGCTCACCCGACGGCAACTATGGCTACACCTTC
NA,TRBJ1-2,TRBV20-1,NA,CSRDLTHGYTF,TGCAGCAGGGATTTAACACATGGCTACACCTTC
NA,TRBJ2-5,TRBV5-1,NA,CASSLEGFQETQYF,TGCGCCAGCAGCTTGGAAGGATTCCAAGAGACCCAGTACTTC
NA,TRBJ1-5,TRBV28,NA,CASSLRDKSYQPQHF,TGTGCCAGCAGCCTCCGGGACAAAAGTTACCAGCCCCAGCATTTT
NA,TRBJ2-7,TRBV18,TRBD1,CASSPNPGQGGKGYEQYF,TGTGCCAGCTCACCCAATCCAGGACAGGGCGGTAAGGGCTACGAGCAGTACTTC
NA,TRBJ1-4,TRBV19,NA,CASSMGQGRISEKLFF,TGTGCCAGTAGTATGGGTCAGGGCCGCATTTCAGAAAAACTGTTTTTT
NA,TRBJ1-3,TRBV15,NA,CATTGFSGNTIYF,TGTGCCACTACGGGGTTTTCTGGAAACACCATATATTTT
NA,TRBJ1-2,TRBV7-2,NA,CASSFTSSGDGYTF,TGTGCCAGCAGCTTTACGTCCTCAGGGGATGGCTACACCTTC
NA,TRBJ2-5,TRBV19,NA,CASGFVASLHF,TGTGCCAGCGGTTTCGTGGCCAGTCTCCACTTC
NA,TRBJ2-7,TRBV5-4,NA,CASVATLGLAPYEQYF,TGTGCCAGCGTTGCAACCCTTGGGCTAGCCCCCTACGAGCAGTACTTC
NA,TRBJ1-1,TRBV7-3,NA,CASSSGPTEAFF,TGTGCCAGCAGCTCGGGACCCACTGAAGCTTTCTTT
NA,TRBJ2-3,TRBV5-1,NA,CASSLVGTDTQYF,TGCGCCAGCAGCTTGGTAGGCACAGATACGCAGTATTTT
NA,TRBJ1-1,TRBV5-4,NA,CATKDHGNTEAFF,TGTGCCACTAAGGACCACGGGAACACTGAAGCTTTCTTT
NA,TRBJ2-1,TRBV4-3,TRBD2,CASSQDASGRENWVF,TGCGCCAGCAGCCAAGATGCCAGCGGGAGGGAAAATTGGGTCTTC
NA,TRBJ2-7,TRBV6-6,NA,CASSYSGGPPSYEQYF,TGTGCCAGCAGTTACTCGGGGGGCCCGCCCTCCTACGAGCAGTACTTC
NA,TRBJ2-1,TRBV5-1,TRBD1,CASSLSGQGGDEQFF,TGCGCCAGCAGCTTGTCGGGACAGGGGGGTGATGAGCAGTTCTTC
NA,TRBJ1-4,TRBV10-3,TRBD1,CAISAGQAVGEKLFF,TGTGCCATCAGTGCCGGACAGGCGGTGGGGGAAAAACTGTTTTTT
NA,TRBJ2-7,TRBV18,NA,CASSPANTAYEQYF,TGTGCCAGCTCACCGGCGAACACCGCCTACGAGCAGTACTTC
NA,TRBJ2-5,TRBV29-1,TRBD1,CSVRTGLSETQYF,TGCAGCGTCAGGACAGGGCTTTCGGAGACCCAGTACTTC
NA,TRBJ2-5,TRBV5-1,NA,CASSIEGYQETQYF,TGCGCCAGCAGTATCGAAGGGTACCAAGAGACCCAGTACTTC
NA,TRBJ2-3,TRBV7-3,NA,CASSLGTGTDTQYF,TGTGCCAGCAGCTTGGGCACAGGCACAGATACGCAGTATTTT